This entry lists 4 T cell receptor beta chains sequenced from one sample in a study of blood T cells in healthy people across ages. The authors ran a second PCR of about 6 to 12 cycles using a sample-barcoded 5' primer and a J-beta primer mix. Using its own MiXCR run on the 5' RACE reads, TCRdb lists one record per CDR3 protein. The sample yields 1 million or so distinct CDR3 sequences, almost 25% seen once. The sample also formed part of further work on T cells of mothers and their children.

Sequenced sample: blood. Receptor source: a girl aged 2 to 9 in good health.

This clonotype was picked up a small number of times. The chain carries TRBV20-1 and TRBJ1-1; D might be TRBD1 (5 bases). The CDR3 consists of 15 residues. V was pared by 5 bases and J by 0 bases, with 16 bases between. Germline CDR1 DFQATT, CDR2 SNEGSKA (reference sequence). The DNA for the CDR3 is TGCAGTGCTCGAGTTCGCGAGGGACTGAACACTGAAGCTTTCTTT. Translated, it gives CSARVREGLNTEAFF.

The gene calls are TRBV7-9 and TRBJ2-2; D is ambiguous. This CDR3 is built from 14 residues. Trimming stripped 4 bases from V and 6 bases from J, with 12 bases between. The V gene's germline CDR1 is SEHNR and CDR2 FQNEAQ (reference sequence). The CDR3 region is CASSSLGVPGELFF. CDR3 in DNA: TGTGCCAGCAGCTCCCTTGGGGTGCCCGGGGAGCTGTTTTTT.

The chain couples TRBV15 to TRBJ1-2; D may be TRBD1 (5 bases). The CDR3 loop spans 15 amino acids. Germline CDR1 LNHNV, CDR2 YYDKDF (reference sequence). Trimming removed 4 bases at V and 8 bases at J, with 20 bases between. CDR3 sequence: CATSTYTGSSEGYTF. The DNA for the CDR3 is TGTGCCACCAGCACTTATACAGGAAGCTCTGAGGGCTACACCTTC.

This clonotype was detected only a few times. The V call is TRBV27, the J call TRBJ1-4; D unclear. The CDR3 is made up of 14 amino acids. CDR1 MNHEY and CDR2 SMNVEV come from the germline V gene (reference sequence). Deletions cut 1 base from V and 7 bases from J, with 10 bases between. CDR3 DNA sequence: TGTGCCAGCAGTTTATATGCGGCAGCTGAAAAACTGTTTTTT. It yields the protein CASSLYAAAEKLFF.